The present T cell receptor (beta chain) was sequenced within a study of shared clonotypes between healthy human individuals. Study-level findings and limits: Relative to their counterparts shared across all four donors, non-shared clonotypes exhibited diminished generation probabilities. In a handful of donors, about 5% of naive CD4 clonotypes appeared in common.

Regarding this clone: No antigen is known for it. Other nucleotide sequences in the sample specify the same CDR3.

An even split of each subset's genomic DNA across several immunoSEQ plates was performed. Here immunoSEQ multiplex PCR was the method, and the copy in TCRdb shows in-frame clones only, minus some. This sample has about 730,000 clones; roughly 72% occur once, and the top ten carry under 2%. Trimming shortened V by 1 base and J by 2 bases, and 5 bases separated the two germline ends. The germline CDR1 and CDR2 sequences are SEHNR and FQNEAQ (reference sequence). The CDR3 sequence is 13 residues long. The receptor comes from a woman aged 30 to 39 in good health. Sequences were obtained from memory CD4+ T cells sorted from blood. Subset noted: CD45RA-negative fraction. The rearrangement joins TRBV7-9 to TRBJ2-5; possibly TRBD1 for D (5 bases). The CDR3: CASSLGQQETQYF. CDR3 sequence (DNA): TGTGCCAGCAGCTTAGGACAGCAAGAGACCCAGTACTTC.